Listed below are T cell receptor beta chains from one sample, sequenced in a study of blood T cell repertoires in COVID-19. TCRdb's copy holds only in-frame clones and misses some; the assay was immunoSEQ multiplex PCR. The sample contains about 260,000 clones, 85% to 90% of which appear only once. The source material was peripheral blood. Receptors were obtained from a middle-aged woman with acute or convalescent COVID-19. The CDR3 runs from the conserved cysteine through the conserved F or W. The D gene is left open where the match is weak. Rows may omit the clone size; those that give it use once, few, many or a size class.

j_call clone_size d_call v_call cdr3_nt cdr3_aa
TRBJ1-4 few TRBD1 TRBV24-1 TGTGCCACCAGTAACGATCCCGGGACAGGGATTGAAAAACTGTTTTTT CATSNDPGTGIEKLFF
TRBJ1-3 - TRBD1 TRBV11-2 TGTGCCAGCAGCCCCGGCAACTGGCCGCGACAGGGCTCTGGAAACACCATATATTTT CASSPGNWPRQGSGNTIYF
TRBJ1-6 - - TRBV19 TGTGCCAGTAGTATGGGGCAGTTCGTCGGAGATTCACCCCTCCACTTT CASSMGQFVGDSPLHF
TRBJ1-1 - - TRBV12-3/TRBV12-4 TGTGCCAGCAGTCGGGATCGGGGAGCTTTCTTT CASSRDRGAFF
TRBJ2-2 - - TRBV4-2 TGTGCCAGCAGCCAGACCCTGGACAGTGGAGGACCCGGGGAGCTGTTTTTT CASSQTLDSGGPGELFF
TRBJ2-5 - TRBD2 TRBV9 TGTGCCAGCAGCGCCAGCGGGGGGGCTTTGGAGACCCAGTACTTC CASSASGGALETQYF
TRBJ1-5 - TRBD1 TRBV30 TGTGCCTGGAGTGTAACAGGGGATCAGCCCCAGCATTTT CAWSVTGDQPQHF
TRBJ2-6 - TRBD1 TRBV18 TGTGCCAGCTCACCTCCGGGACAGCTTAGGTCTGGGGCCAACGTCCTGACTTTC CASSPPGQLRSGANVLTF
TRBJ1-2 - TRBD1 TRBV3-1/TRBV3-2 TGTGCCAGCAGCCAGAAGACAGGGCCCTATGGCTACACCTTC CASSQKTGPYGYTF
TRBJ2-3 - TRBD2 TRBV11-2 TGTGCCAGCAGCGCCAACCCGGGACTAGCGGGGTGGGATACGCAGTATTTT CASSANPGLAGWDTQYF
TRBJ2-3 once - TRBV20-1 TGCAGTGCTAGTGAATCCGGGACACGGGGCACAGATACGCAGTATTTT CSASESGTRGTDTQYF
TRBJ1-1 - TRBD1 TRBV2 TGTGCCAGCAGACGAACAGGGGGCACGATGAACACTGAAGCTTTCTTT CASRRTGGTMNTEAFF
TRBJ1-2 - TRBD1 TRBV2 TGTGCCAGCAGTGACCTAGGACAGGGAGATGGCTACACCTTC CASSDLGQGDGYTF
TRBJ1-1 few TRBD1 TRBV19 TGTGCCAGTAGCCCGCGGGGACAGGGCTTCTCTGAAGCTTTCTTT CASSPRGQGFSEAFF
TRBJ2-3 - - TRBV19 TGTGCCAGTACCGGGGGTCAGATTCTTAGGAGCACAGATACGCAGTATTTT CASTGGQILRSTDTQYF
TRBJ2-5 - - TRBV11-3 TGTGCCAGCAGCTTAGGAGGGTCGGCCCAAGAGACCCAGTACTTC CASSLGGSAQETQYF
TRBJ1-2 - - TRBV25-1 TGTGCCAGCAGCACAGGGTGGGGGAACTATGGCTACACCTTC CASSTGWGNYGYTF
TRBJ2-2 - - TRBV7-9 TGTGCCAGTACTACGGACAGATCGAACACCGGGGAGCTGTTTTTT CASTTDRSNTGELFF
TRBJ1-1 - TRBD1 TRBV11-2 TGTGCCAGCAGCACCTACAGGGGGCGCGACACTGAAGCTTTCTTT CASSTYRGRDTEAFF
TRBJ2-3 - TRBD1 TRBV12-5 TGTGCTAGTGGTTTCACCCCGAAGGGGGCGTCATATTCCACAGATACGCAGTATTTT CASGFTPKGASYSTDTQYF
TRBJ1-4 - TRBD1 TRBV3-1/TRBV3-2 TGTGCCAGCAGCCTACAGGGGGCCAATGAAAAACTGTTTTTT CASSLQGANEKLFF
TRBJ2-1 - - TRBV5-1 TGCGCCAGCAGCTTGCTGACAGTGGACAATGAGCAGTTCTTC CASSLLTVDNEQFF
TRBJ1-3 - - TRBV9 TGTGCCAGCAGCGTAGGCGGGGGAGCTGGCTCTGGAAACACCATATATTTT CASSVGGGAGSGNTIYF
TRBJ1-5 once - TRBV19 TGTGCCAGTAGTATTGGCAGGGGCCATAGCAATCAGCCCCAGCATTTT CASSIGRGHSNQPQHF
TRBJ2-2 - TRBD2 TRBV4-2 TGTGCCAGCAGCCAGCCCGGGGGGGCCATGACCGGGGAGCTGTTTTTT CASSQPGGAMTGELFF
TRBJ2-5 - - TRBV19 TGTGCCAGTAGTATCTATTTACAGCGGTACCAAGAGACCCAGTACTTC CASSIYLQRYQETQYF
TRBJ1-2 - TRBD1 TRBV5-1 TGCGCCAGCAGCTTGGGGCAGGGGGGTAATGGCTACACCTTC CASSLGQGGNGYTF
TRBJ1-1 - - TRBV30 TGTGCCTGGTTCAAGGACACATTGAACACTGAAGCTTTCTTT CAWFKDTLNTEAFF
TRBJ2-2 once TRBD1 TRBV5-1 TGCGCCAGCAGCCCCCCAGGGGGCGCCGGGGAGCTGTTTTTT CASSPPGGAGELFF
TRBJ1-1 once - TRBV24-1 TGTGCCACCAGCCTAGGGGGGGAGAACACTGAAGCTTTCTTT CATSLGGENTEAFF
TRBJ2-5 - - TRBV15 TGTGCCACCAGTAGGGACCTAGGGAGGCAAGAGACCCAGTACTTC CATSRDLGRQETQYF
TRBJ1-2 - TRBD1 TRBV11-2 TGTGCCAGCAGCTCTCGGACAGGGCACTATGGCTACACCTTC CASSSRTGHYGYTF
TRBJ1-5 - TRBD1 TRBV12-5 TGTGCTAGTGGTTCGCGGATATGGGGACAGCAACATAATCAGCCCCAGCATTTT CASGSRIWGQQHNQPQHF
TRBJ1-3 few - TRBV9 TGTGCCAGCAGCCCGCACAGGGACTACTCTGGAAACACCATATATTTT CASSPHRDYSGNTIYF
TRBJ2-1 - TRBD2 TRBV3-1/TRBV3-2 TGTGCCAGCAGCCAAGCCGGGACTAGATCCAATGAGCAGTTCTTC CASSQAGTRSNEQFF
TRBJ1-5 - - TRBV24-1 TGTGCCACCAGTGACCCTAGAGCCGGTCAGGTCAGGGCCCAGCATTTT CATSDPRAGQVRAQHF
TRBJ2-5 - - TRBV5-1 TGCGCCAGCAGCTTCGCAACTTCTTCCGGGGAGGAGACCCAGTACTTC CASSFATSSGEETQYF
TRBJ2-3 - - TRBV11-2 TGTGCCAGCAGCTACGGACAAACCACAGATACGCAGTATTTT CASSYGQTTDTQYF